A single sample is the source of the 10 T cell receptor beta chains below, sequenced in a study of blood T cell repertoires in COVID-19. TCRdb's table, derived via immunoSEQ multiplex PCR, lists solely in-frame clones and lacks some. Altogether over 95,000 clones are present, about nine tenths being singletons, with the ten largest covering approximately 4.2%. Sequencing was performed on peripheral blood. Receptors originate from a woman in her 50s with acute or convalescent COVID-19.

The chain carries TRBV4-1 and TRBJ1-1, with TRBD1 matching over 7 bases. Germline V gene data show CDR1 as MGHRA and CDR2 as YSYEKL. This CDR3 has 18 residues. V dropped 4 bases and J dropped 1; count of bases not matched to a gene: 15. CDR3 sequence (DNA): TGCGCCAGCAGCCCCCCGTACCGCCGACAGGGACGGAACACTGAAGCTTTCTTT. This codes for CASSPPYRRQGRNTEAFF.

This clone was counted a few times. This chain links TRBV7-8 with TRBJ1-2; D might be TRBD1 (5 bases). Trimming took off 2 bases at V and 3 bases at J, with 13 bases between the two ends. The V gene's germline CDR1 is SGHVS and CDR2 FQNEAQ. CDR3 length equals 15 residues. The CDR3 DNA is TGTGCCAGCAGCTTAAGGGCGGAAGGGGACTATGGCTACACCTTC. Amino acids: CASSLRAEGDYGYTF.

V and J are TRBV28 and TRBJ2-3, with 9 bases fitting TRBD1. In germline, CDR1 is MDHEN, CDR2 SYDVKM. This CDR3 is built from 16 residues. The ends lost 7 bases at V and 4 bases at J; junction bases unmatched: 12. CDR3: CASTIKGQGIADTQYF. The CDR3 DNA is TGTGCCAGCACCATAAAGGGACAGGGAATCGCAGATACGCAGTATTTT.

This chain joins TRBV13 and TRBJ2-7; TRBD2 aligns across 11 bases. V was pared by 4 bases and J by 0 bases, with 2 bases of the junction left unmatched. Germline V gene sequence: CDR1 PRHDT, CDR2 FYEKMQ (reference sequence). The CDR3 spans 15 residues. The CDR3 here is CASSSSGGPSYEQYF. For the CDR3, the DNA is TGTGCCAGCAGCTCTAGCGGGGGGCCCTCCTACGAGCAGTACTTC.

The gene calls are TRBV2 and TRBJ2-1; 10 nucleotides line up with TRBD2. This CDR3 spans 14 amino acids. Germline V gene sequence: CDR1 SNHLY, CDR2 FYNNEI. The junction had 10 bases not matched to a gene; V was cut back by 8 bases and J by 9 bases. This chain's CDR3 is CASAQLAGEAEQFF. Written as DNA, the CDR3 is TGTGCCAGCGCCCAGCTAGCGGGAGAGGCTGAGCAGTTCTTC. The complete variable domain, with remaining parts taken from reference TRBV2 and TRBJ2-1, reads EPEVTQTPSHQVTQMGQEVILRCVPISNHLYFYWYRQILGQKVEFLVSFYNNEISEKSEIFDDQFSVERPDGSNFTLKIRSTKLEDSAMYFCASAQLAGEAEQFFGPGTRLTVL.

This clone has only a few counts. The gene calls are TRBV29-1 and TRBJ2-3, with 13 bases matching TRBD2. This CDR3 spans 15 amino acids. CDR1 and CDR2 (germline): SQVTM, ANQGSEA. V dropped 7 bases and J dropped 4; count of bases not matched to a gene: 8. The CDR3 sequence: CSAPGLAGWADTQYF. CDR3 in DNA: TGCAGCGCCCCGGGACTAGCGGGATGGGCAGATACGCAGTATTTT.

This chain links TRBV18 with TRBJ2-4; TRBD1 might be the D (6 bases). Trimming removed 5 bases at V and 8 bases at J, with 13 bases between. The germline CDR1 and CDR2 sequences are KGHSH and LQKENI. The CDR3 contains 13 residues. This CDR3 is CASSAGQMDIQYF. The CDR3, as DNA: TGTGCCAGCTCAGCAGGACAGATGGACATTCAGTACTTC.

V and J are TRBV7-2 and TRBJ2-1, with TRBD1 as a possible D gene (5 bases). Per germline, CDR1 SGHTA and CDR2 FQGNSA. The CDR3 sequence is 12 residues long. Between the trimmed V and J ends, which lost 5 bases and 9 bases, there was a span of 11 bases. DNA of the CDR3: TGTGCCAGCAGCCCACATAGGGGTGAGCAGTTCTTC. Protein: CASSPHRGEQFF. The complete variable domain, with remaining parts taken from reference TRBV7-2 and TRBJ2-1, reads GAGVSQSPSNKVTEKGKDVELRCDPISGHTALYWYRQSLGQGLEFLIYFQGNSAPDKSGLPSDRFSAERTGGSVSTLTIQRTQQEDSAVYLCASSPHRGEQFFGPGTRLTVL.

The genes are TRBV5-4 and TRBJ1-4, with 9 bases aligning to TRBD1. J was trimmed by 6 bases and V by 4 bases; bases with no gene match: 7. CDR1 is SGHNT, CDR2 YYREEE, per germline (reference sequence). The CDR3 contains 15 residues. Here the CDR3 DNA reads TGTGCCAGCAGCCCGGGACAGGGAGGTGATGAAAAACTGTTTTTT. It is translated as CASSPGQGGDEKLFF.

This chain connects TRBV2 to TRBJ2-7; D might be TRBD1 (5 bases). V shed 2 bases and J shed 4 bases, with 9 bases lying between them. The CDR3 contains 13 residues. Germline V CDR1 and CDR2: SNHLY, FYNNEI. The CDR3 spells CASSERQTYEQYF. CDR3 sequence (DNA): TGTGCCAGCAGTGAACGACAGACTTACGAGCAGTACTTC.